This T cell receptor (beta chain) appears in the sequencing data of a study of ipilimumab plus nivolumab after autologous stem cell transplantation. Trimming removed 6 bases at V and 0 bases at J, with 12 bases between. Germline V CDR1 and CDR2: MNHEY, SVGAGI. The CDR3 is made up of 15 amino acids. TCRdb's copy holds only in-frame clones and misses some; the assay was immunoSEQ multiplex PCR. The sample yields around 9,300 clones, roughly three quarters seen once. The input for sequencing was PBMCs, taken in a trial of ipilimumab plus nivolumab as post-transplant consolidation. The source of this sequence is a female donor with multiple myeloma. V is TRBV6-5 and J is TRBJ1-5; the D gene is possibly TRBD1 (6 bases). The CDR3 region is CASSDRYLSNQPQHF. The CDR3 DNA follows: TGTGCCAGCAGCGACAGGTACCTTAGCAATCAGCCCCAGCATTTT.